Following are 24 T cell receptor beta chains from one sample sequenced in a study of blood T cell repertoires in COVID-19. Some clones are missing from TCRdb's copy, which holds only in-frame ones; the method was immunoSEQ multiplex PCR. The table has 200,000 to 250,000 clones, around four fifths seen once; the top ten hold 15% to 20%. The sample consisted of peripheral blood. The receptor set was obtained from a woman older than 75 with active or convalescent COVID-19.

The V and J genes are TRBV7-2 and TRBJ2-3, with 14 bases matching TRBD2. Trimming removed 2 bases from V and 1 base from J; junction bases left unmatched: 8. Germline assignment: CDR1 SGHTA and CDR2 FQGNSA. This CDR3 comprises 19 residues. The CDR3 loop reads CASSLRGLAGGQRTDTQYF. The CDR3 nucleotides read TGTGCCAGCAGCTTAAGAGGACTAGCGGGGGGTCAGCGCACAGATACGCAGTATTTT. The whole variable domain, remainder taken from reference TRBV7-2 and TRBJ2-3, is GAGVSQSPSNKVTEKGKDVELRCDPISGHTALYWYRQSLGQGLEFLIYFQGNSAPDKSGLPSDRFSAERTGGSVSTLTIQRTQQEDSAVYLCASSLRGLAGGQRTDTQYFGPGTRLTVL.

CDR3 region: CASNQQGLNTEAFF. The CDR3 DNA sequence: TGTGCCAGCAACCAACAGGGATTGAACACTGAAGCTTTCTTT. V usage is TRBV5-8 and J usage is TRBJ1-1; weak D call: TRBD1 (6 bases). In germline, CDR1 is SGHTS, CDR2 YDEGEE. Trimming shortened V by 6 bases and J by 0 bases, and 12 bases separated the two germline ends. This CDR3 comprises 14 residues.

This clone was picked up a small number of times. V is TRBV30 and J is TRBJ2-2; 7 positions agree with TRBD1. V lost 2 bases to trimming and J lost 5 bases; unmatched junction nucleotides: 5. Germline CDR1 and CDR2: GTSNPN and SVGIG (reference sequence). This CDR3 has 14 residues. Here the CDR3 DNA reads TGTGCCTGGAGTCTACGACAGGGAACCGGGGAGCTGTTTTTT. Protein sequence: CAWSLRQGTGELFF.

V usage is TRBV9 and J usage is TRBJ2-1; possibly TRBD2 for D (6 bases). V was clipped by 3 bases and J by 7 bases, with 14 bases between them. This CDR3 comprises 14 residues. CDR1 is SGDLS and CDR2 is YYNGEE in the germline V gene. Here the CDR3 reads CASSDGRLANEQFF. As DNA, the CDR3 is TGTGCCAGCAGCGATGGGCGGCTAGCGAATGAGCAGTTCTTC.

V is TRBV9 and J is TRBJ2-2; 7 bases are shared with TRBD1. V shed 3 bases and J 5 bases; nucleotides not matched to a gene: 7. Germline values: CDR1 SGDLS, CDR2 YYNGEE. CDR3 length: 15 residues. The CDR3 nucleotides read TGTGCCAGCAGCGCCGACAGGGAATCGACCGGGGAGCTGTTTTTT. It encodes CASSADRESTGELFF.

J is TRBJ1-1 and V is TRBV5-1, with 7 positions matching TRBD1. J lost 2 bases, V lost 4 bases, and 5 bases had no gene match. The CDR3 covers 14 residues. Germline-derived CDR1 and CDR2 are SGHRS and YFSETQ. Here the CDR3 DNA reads TGCGCCAGCAGCGTTGGGACAGCAAACACTGAAGCTTTCTTT. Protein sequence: CASSVGTANTEAFF.

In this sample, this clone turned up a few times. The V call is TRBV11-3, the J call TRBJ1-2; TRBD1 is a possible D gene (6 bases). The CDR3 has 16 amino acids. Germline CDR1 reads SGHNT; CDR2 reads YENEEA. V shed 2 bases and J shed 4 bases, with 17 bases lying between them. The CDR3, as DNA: TGTGCCAGCAGCTTATCCCCCAGGGGTGGGACCTATGGCTACACCTTC. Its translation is CASSLSPRGGTYGYTF.

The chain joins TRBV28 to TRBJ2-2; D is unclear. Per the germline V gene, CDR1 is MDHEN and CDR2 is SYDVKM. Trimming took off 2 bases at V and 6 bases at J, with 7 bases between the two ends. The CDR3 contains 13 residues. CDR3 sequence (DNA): TGTGCCAGCAGTTTAGGAGTTCCCGGGGAGCTGTTTTTT. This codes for CASSLGVPGELFF.

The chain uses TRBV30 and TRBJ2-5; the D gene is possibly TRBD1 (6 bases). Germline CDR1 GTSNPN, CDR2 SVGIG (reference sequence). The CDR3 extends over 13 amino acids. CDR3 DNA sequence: TGTGCGATGGGGGCAAGTCGACAAGAGACCCAGTACTTC. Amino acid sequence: CAMGASRQETQYF.

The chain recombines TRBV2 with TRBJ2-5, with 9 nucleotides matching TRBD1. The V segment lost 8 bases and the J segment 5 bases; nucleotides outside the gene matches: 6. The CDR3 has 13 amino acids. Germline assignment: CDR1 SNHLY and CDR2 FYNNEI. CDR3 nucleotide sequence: TGTGCCAGCCCTGGACAGGGGAGGGAGACCCAGTACTTC. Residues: CASPGQGRETQYF.

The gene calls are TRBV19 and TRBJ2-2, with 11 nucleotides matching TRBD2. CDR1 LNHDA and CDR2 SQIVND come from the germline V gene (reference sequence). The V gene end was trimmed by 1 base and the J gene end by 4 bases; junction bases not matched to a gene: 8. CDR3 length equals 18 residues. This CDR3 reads CASSIVLAGGASTGELFF. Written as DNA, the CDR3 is TGTGCCAGTAGTATAGTGCTAGCGGGAGGCGCGAGCACCGGGGAGCTGTTTTTT.

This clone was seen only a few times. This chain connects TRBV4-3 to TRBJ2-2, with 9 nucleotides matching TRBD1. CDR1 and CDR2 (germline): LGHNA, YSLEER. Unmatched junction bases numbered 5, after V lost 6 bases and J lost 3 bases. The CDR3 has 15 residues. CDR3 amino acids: CASSSNRGHTGELFF. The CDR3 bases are TGCGCCAGCAGTAGCAACAGGGGGCACACCGGGGAGCTGTTTTTT.

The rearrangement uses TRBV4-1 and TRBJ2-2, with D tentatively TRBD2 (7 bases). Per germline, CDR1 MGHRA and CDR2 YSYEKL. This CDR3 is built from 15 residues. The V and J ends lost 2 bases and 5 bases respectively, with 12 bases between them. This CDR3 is CASSQPRGGTGELFF. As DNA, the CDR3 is TGCGCCAGCAGCCAACCGAGGGGGGGAACCGGGGAGCTGTTTTTT.

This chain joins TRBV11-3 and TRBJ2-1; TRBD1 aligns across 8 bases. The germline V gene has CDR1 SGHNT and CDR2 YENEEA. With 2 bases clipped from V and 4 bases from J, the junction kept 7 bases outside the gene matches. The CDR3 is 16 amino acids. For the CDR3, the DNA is TGTGCCAGCAGCTTAAGTGGGGGACAGGAGTACAATGAGCAGTTCTTC. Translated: CASSLSGGQEYNEQFF.

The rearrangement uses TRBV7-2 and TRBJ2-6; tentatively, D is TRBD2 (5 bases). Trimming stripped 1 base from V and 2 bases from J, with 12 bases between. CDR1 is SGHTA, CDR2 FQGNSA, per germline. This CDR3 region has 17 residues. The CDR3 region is CASSLDFRGPGANVLTF. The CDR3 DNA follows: TGTGCCAGCAGCTTAGATTTTCGGGGTCCTGGGGCCAACGTCCTGACTTTC.

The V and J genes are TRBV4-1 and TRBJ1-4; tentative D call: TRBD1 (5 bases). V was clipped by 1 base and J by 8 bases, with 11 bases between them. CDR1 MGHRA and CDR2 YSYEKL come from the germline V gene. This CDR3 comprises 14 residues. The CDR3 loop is CASSQGWDLEKLFF. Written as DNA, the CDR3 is TGCGCCAGCAGCCAAGGGTGGGACTTGGAAAAACTGTTTTTT.

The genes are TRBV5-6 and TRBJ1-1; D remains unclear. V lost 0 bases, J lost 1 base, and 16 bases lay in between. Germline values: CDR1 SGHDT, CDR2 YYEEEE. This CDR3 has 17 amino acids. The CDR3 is CASSLALLKWSNTEAFF. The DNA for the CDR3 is TGTGCCAGCAGCTTGGCCCTATTGAAGTGGTCGAACACTGAAGCTTTCTTT.

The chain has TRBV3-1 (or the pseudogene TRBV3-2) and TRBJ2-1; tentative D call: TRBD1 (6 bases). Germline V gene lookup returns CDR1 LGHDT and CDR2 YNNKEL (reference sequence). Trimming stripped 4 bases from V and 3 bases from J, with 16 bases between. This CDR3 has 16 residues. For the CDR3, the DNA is TGTGCCAGCAGCCCGCCGACAGGATTCGGCTACAATGAGCAGTTCTTC. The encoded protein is CASSPPTGFGYNEQFF.

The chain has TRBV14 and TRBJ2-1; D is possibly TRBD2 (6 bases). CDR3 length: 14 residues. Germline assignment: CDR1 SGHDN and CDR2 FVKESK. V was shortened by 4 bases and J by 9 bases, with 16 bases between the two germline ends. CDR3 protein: CASSRGLIGGEQFF. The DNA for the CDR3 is TGTGCCAGCAGCCGGGGACTCATAGGAGGTGAGCAGTTCTTC. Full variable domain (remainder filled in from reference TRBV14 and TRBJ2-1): EAGVTQFPSHSVIEKGQTVTLRCDPISGHDNLYWYRRVMGKEIKFLLHFVKESKQDESGMPNNRFLAERTGGTYSTLKVQPAELEDSGVYFCASSRGLIGGEQFFGPGTRLTVL.

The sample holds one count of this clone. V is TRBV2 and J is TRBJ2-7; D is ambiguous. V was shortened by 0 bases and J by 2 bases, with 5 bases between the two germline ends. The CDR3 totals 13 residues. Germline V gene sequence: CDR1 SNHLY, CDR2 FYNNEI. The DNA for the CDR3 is TGTGCCAGCAGTGAAGCAGCCCCCTACGAGCAGTACTTC. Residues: CASSEAAPYEQYF.

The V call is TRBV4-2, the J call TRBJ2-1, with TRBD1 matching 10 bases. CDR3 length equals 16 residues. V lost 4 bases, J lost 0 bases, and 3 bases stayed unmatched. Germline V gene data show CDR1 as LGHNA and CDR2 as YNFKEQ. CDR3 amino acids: CASSRRDRGSYNEQFF. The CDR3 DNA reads TGTGCCAGCAGCCGCCGGGACAGGGGCTCCTACAATGAGCAGTTCTTC.

This CDR3 is CASRLTRVVNDEQFF. The CDR3 DNA sequence: TGCGCCAGCAGATTGACTAGAGTAGTTAACGATGAGCAGTTCTTC. The chain uses TRBV10-2 and TRBJ2-1; D perhaps matches TRBD2 (6 bases). V was clipped by 6 bases and J by 8 bases, with 20 bases between them. The germline V gene has CDR1 WSHSY and CDR2 SAAADI. There are 15 residues in the CDR3.

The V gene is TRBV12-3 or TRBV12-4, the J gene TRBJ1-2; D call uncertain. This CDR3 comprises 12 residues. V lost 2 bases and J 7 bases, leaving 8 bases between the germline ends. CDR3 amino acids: CASSLRSSGYTF. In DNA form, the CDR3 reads TGTGCCAGCAGTTTAAGAAGCTCTGGCTACACCTTC.

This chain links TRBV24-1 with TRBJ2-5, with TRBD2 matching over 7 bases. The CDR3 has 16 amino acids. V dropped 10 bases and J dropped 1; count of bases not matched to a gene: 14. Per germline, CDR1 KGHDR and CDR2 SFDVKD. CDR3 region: CATSSGKNVPQETQYF. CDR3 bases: TGTGCCACATCGAGCGGGAAAAACGTCCCCCAAGAGACCCAGTACTTC.